This TCR beta chain emerged from a study of shared clonotypes between healthy human individuals. Study-level information: CD4 naive cells filled three plates per donor, CD4 memory three, CD8 naive two and CD8 memory one.

The CDR3 loop spans 15 amino acids. Germline assignment: CDR1 SEHNR and CDR2 FQNEAQ (reference sequence). Trimming shortened V by 1 base and J by 3 bases, and 12 bases separated the two germline ends. Replicate sorted-subset PCRs were loaded with around 200 ng DNA, tens of thousands of T cell genomes. Only in-frame clones appear in the TCRdb table, and some are missing; sequencing was by immunoSEQ multiplex PCR. The sample yields roughly 640,000 clones, 97% seen once. The specimen was naive CD4+ T cells sorted from blood. Subset specified: CD45RA+ positively selected. This clonotype was sampled from a woman aged 25 to 45 in good health. This sequence joins TRBV7-9 and TRBJ1-2; D uncertain. CDR3 sequence: CASSLDKPWHYGYTF. DNA for the CDR3: TGTGCCAGCAGCTTAGATAAGCCCTGGCACTATGGCTACACCTTC.